This passage covers 25 T cell receptor beta chains from one sample sequenced in a study of blood T cell repertoires in COVID-19. Sequencing used immunoSEQ multiplex PCR; TCRdb keeps in-frame clones, though not all of them. Here the sample spans just under 250,000 clones, 75% to 90% being singletons. The sample taken for sequencing was peripheral blood. The origin of the receptors is a woman younger than 45 who had recovered from COVID-19.

This clone was seen a few times. The chain couples TRBV12-3 or TRBV12-4 to TRBJ2-7; D is unresolved. CDR3 length: 11 residues. Trimming pared 6 bases from V and 6 bases from J, leaving 9 bases between. In DNA, the CDR3 is TGTGCCAGCAGCCCCGGAGCCGAGCAGTACTTC. Its protein is CASSPGAEQYF.

The chain recombines TRBV21-1 with TRBJ2-7; the D segment call TRBD1 is taken from the table without a DNA check. TRBV21-1 is a pseudogene locus. There are 15 residues in the CDR3. CDR3 sequence reads: CASSNATEVFYEQYF. CDR3 bases: TGTGCCAGCAGCAACGCGACAGAGGTCTTCTACGAGCAGTACTTC.

V is TRBV7-2 and J is TRBJ2-3; D possibly corresponds to TRBD1 (5 bases). Germline lookup yields CDR1 SGHTA and CDR2 FQGNSA. This CDR3 contains 15 residues. V was cut by 4 bases and J by 2 bases, with 13 bases left in between. The CDR3 sequence is CASSSLGAVTDTQYF. The CDR3 DNA reads as TGTGCCAGCAGCTCCCTAGGGGCGGTCACAGATACGCAGTATTTT.

This clone was picked up a small number of times. This sequence joins TRBV30 and TRBJ1-6; D uncertain. CDR3 length: 15 residues. Trimming took off 3 bases at V and 4 bases at J, with 13 bases between the two ends. Germline V gene data show CDR1 as GTSNPN and CDR2 as SVGIG (reference sequence). CDR3 loop: CAWSVPRGYNSPLHF. The CDR3 nucleotides are TGTGCCTGGAGCGTCCCCCGGGGTTATAATTCACCCCTCCACTTT. Looking up the rest from reference TRBV30 and TRBJ1-6 gives the full variable domain: SQTIHQWPATLVQPVGSPLSLECTVEGTSNPNLYWYRQAAGRGLQLLFYSVGIGQISSEVPQNLSASRPQDRQFILSSKKLLLSDSGFYLCAWSVPRGYNSPLHFGNGTRLTVT.

Details on this clone: Additional DNA sequences in this sample encode the identical CDR3. The rearrangement uses TRBV6-5 and TRBJ1-5, with D unresolved. With 4 bases removed from V and 1 base from J, the gap between germline ends came to 8 bases. The CDR3 spans 14 residues. CDR1 is MNHEY and CDR2 is SVGAGI in the germline V gene. The CDR3 here is CASSSGKSNQPQHF. CDR3 coding DNA: TGTGCCAGCAGTTCGGGGAAGAGCAATCAGCCCCAGCATTTT.

V and J are TRBV7-9 and TRBJ2-7; TRBD1 is a possible D gene (6 bases). The CDR3 is 14 residues long. The V and J ends lost 1 base and 2 bases respectively, with 9 bases between them. From germline, CDR1 is SEHNR and CDR2 FQNEAQ (reference sequence). CDR3 coding DNA: TGTGCCAGCAGCTTAGTGACAGGAACCTACGAGCAGTACTTC. It specifies CASSLVTGTYEQYF. Full variable domain (missing parts from reference TRBV7-9 and TRBJ2-7): DTGVSQNPRHKITKRGQNVTFRCDPISEHNRLYWYRQTLGQGPEFLTYFQNEAQLEKSRLLSDRFSAERPKGSFSTLEIQRTEQGDSAMYLCASSLVTGTYEQYFGPGTRLTVT.

The count of this clone is one. This rearrangement joins TRBV5-4 to TRBJ2-7; 10 bases agree with TRBD1. The CDR3 is 15 amino acids. In germline, CDR1 is SGHNT, CDR2 YYREEE (reference sequence). The V segment lost 3 bases and the J segment 0 bases; nucleotides outside the gene matches: 3. The CDR3 coding sequence is TGTGCCAGCAGCTGGGACAGGGGCAGCTCCTACGAGCAGTACTTC. Protein: CASSWDRGSSYEQYF.

The CDR3 sequence: CASSFLRAGQETQYF. The DNA of the CDR3 is TGTGCCAGCAGCTTCCTTAGGGCAGGGCAAGAGACCCAGTACTTC. The rearrangement joins TRBV7-9 to TRBJ2-5; a possible D gene is TRBD1 (5 bases). The CDR3 is 15 amino acids. Germline V gene data show CDR1 as SEHNR and CDR2 as FQNEAQ (reference sequence). Deletions cut 3 bases from V and 2 bases from J, with 13 bases between.

V and J are TRBV9 and TRBJ1-2, with TRBD1 matching 10 bases. Germline CDR1 reads SGDLS; CDR2 reads YYNGEE. This CDR3 comprises 15 residues. V dropped 5 bases and J dropped 4; count of bases not matched to a gene: 8. DNA for the CDR3: TGTGCCAGCAGTCCCGGGACAGGGGTGCTCTATGGCTACACCTTC. Its translation: CASSPGTGVLYGYTF.

The chain combines TRBV5-1 with TRBJ2-5, with 10 bases identical to TRBD2. Germline V gene lookup returns CDR1 SGHRS and CDR2 YFSETQ. CDR3 length: 16 residues. Unmatched junction bases numbered 5, after V lost 3 bases and J lost 0 bases. The CDR3 spells CASSSIAGGNQETQYF. CDR3 in DNA: TGCGCCAGCAGCTCGATAGCGGGGGGAAACCAAGAGACCCAGTACTTC.

This chain links TRBV19 with TRBJ1-4, with 7 nucleotides matching TRBD1. The CDR3 is 14 residues long. The V gene's germline CDR1 is LNHDA and CDR2 SQIVND (reference sequence). J gave up 8 bases and V 8 bases, and 11 bases lay outside the gene matches. The CDR3 is CASRDRAWQEKLFF. CDR3 DNA sequence: TGTGCCAGTCGTGACAGGGCGTGGCAAGAAAAACTGTTTTTT.

The rearrangement links TRBV28 to TRBJ1-1, with D perhaps matching TRBD1 (5 bases). The CDR3 has 14 amino acids. Germline V gene sequence: CDR1 MDHEN, CDR2 SYDVKM. Trimming left V 6 bases short and J 0 bases short, with 11 bases between. CDR3 coding DNA: TGTGCCAGCAGCTCCGGGGGGTTGAACACTGAAGCTTTCTTT. It specifies CASSSGGLNTEAFF.

The chain is built from TRBV7-3 and TRBJ2-3; 10 bases map to TRBD2. V trimming: 5 bases; J trimming: 3 bases; junction bases outside the gene matches: 5. The CDR3 has 15 residues. Per germline, CDR1 SGHTA and CDR2 FQGTGA. This CDR3 reads CASSQSGGATDTQYF. CDR3 in DNA: TGTGCCAGCAGCCAGAGCGGGGGGGCGACAGATACGCAGTATTTT.

The gene calls are TRBV7-9 and TRBJ1-6; the D gene is possibly TRBD1 (6 bases). Germline V gene data show CDR1 as SEHNR and CDR2 as FQNEAQ (reference sequence). This CDR3 region has 15 residues. Between the trimmed V and J ends, which lost 1 base and 9 bases, there was a span of 13 bases. CDR3 sequence: CASSLDTGSISPLHF. The CDR3 DNA is TGTGCCAGCAGCTTAGATACAGGGAGTATTTCACCCCTCCACTTT.

The chain joins TRBV2 to TRBJ2-5, with 11 bases fitting TRBD2. V gave up 7 bases and J gave up 2 bases; unmatched junction bases: 6. CDR1 is SNHLY, CDR2 FYNNEI, per germline. The CDR3 length is 15 residues. The CDR3 nucleotides read TGTGCCAGCAAGTGGGTAGCGGGGGGGCAAGAGACCCAGTACTTC. Translation: CASKWVAGGQETQYF.

This sequence joins TRBV7-6 and TRBJ1-4, with a weak D call TRBD1 (5 bases). V was clipped by 4 bases and J by 6 bases, with 12 bases between them. The CDR3 length is 14 residues. Per the germline V gene, CDR1 is SGHVS and CDR2 is FNYEAQ. The CDR3 here is CASSSGIPDEKLFF. CDR3 in DNA: TGTGCCAGCAGCTCAGGGATACCTGATGAAAAACTGTTTTTT. Supplemented by reference TRBV7-6 and TRBJ1-4, the full variable domain reads GAGVSQSPRYKVTKRGQDVALRCDPISGHVSLYWYRQALGQGPEFLTYFNYEAQQDKSGLPNDRFSAERPEGSISTLTIQRTEQRDSAMYRCASSSGIPDEKLFFGSGTQLSVL.

The chain is built from TRBV7-3 and TRBJ2-6; possibly TRBD1 for D (6 bases). Trimming took 0 bases from V and 2 from J, leaving 11 bases between them. Per germline, CDR1 SGHTA and CDR2 FQGTGA. This CDR3 has 17 residues. In nucleotides, the CDR3 is TGTGCCAGCAGCTTAACGGGCGCAGGGGCTGGGGCCAACGTCCTGACTTTC. Amino acids: CASSLTGAGAGANVLTF.

The V call is TRBV7-6, the J call TRBJ2-3; TRBD2 matches at 9 bases. The CDR3 is 19 amino acids. The V segment lost 1 base and the J segment 0 bases; nucleotides outside the gene matches: 11. Germline CDR1 reads SGHVS; CDR2 reads FNYEAQ. DNA for the CDR3: TGTGCCAGCAGCTTAGGAGCCGGGGTAGCGGGGGCTAGCACAGATACGCAGTATTTT. As protein: CASSLGAGVAGASTDTQYF.

The chain carries TRBV6-1 and TRBJ1-4; TRBD1 aligns across 12 bases. The V segment lost 4 bases and the J segment 5 bases; nucleotides outside the gene matches: 5. The length of the CDR3 is 16 residues. The germline CDR1 and CDR2 sequences are MNHNS and SASEGT. CDR3 sequence (DNA): TGTGCCAGCAGTGGGGGACAGGGGGCGCGCAATGAAAAACTGTTTTTT. Amino acid sequence: CASSGGQGARNEKLFF.

This rearrangement joins TRBV5-8 to TRBJ1-2; TRBD1 matches at 8 bases. With V trimmed by 0 bases and J by 4 bases, 11 bases remained unmatched. The CDR3 totals 17 residues. Germline V CDR1 and CDR2: SGHTS, YDEGEE. The CDR3 is CASSLGQGPSELYGYTF. CDR3 nucleotides: TGTGCCAGCAGCTTGGGACAGGGGCCCTCGGAACTCTATGGCTACACCTTC.

The chain couples TRBV14 to TRBJ2-2; 11 positions match TRBD2. The V gene's germline CDR1 is SGHDN and CDR2 FVKESK. CDR3 length: 16 residues. The J segment lost 0 bases and the V segment lost 6 bases, leaving 3 bases of the junction unmatched. The CDR3 here is CASSLSGGANTGELFF. The CDR3 bases are TGTGCCAGCAGTCTTAGCGGGGGGGCGAACACCGGGGAGCTGTTTTTT.

The V gene is TRBV27, the J gene TRBJ2-1; 11 positions agree with TRBD2. The CDR3 extends over 17 amino acids. The ends lost 2 bases at V and 4 bases at J; junction bases unmatched: 7. Germline CDR1 MNHEY, CDR2 SMNVEV (reference sequence). Here the CDR3 reads CASSLPLLAGGYNEQFF. The CDR3 DNA sequence: TGTGCCAGCAGTTTACCCCTCCTAGCGGGGGGTTACAATGAGCAGTTCTTC.

The chain combines TRBV6-6 with TRBJ2-5, with TRBD2 identical over 13 bases. Germline trimming cut 7 bases from V and 5 bases from J; bases unmatched to any gene: 7. Germline CDR1 and CDR2: MNHNY and SVGAGI (reference sequence). The CDR3 is made up of 15 amino acids. The CDR3 spells CASTRLAGGEETQYF. The CDR3, as DNA: TGTGCCAGCACTAGACTAGCGGGGGGAGAGGAGACCCAGTACTTC.

This chain connects TRBV7-2 to TRBJ1-2; D is ambiguous. This CDR3 has 14 residues. Trimming shortened V by 0 bases and J by 10 bases, and 15 bases separated the two germline ends. Germline values: CDR1 SGHTA, CDR2 FQGNSA. For the CDR3, the DNA is TGTGCCAGCAGCTTAGCGCAGACGGGGTTCCACTACACCTTC. Protein product: CASSLAQTGFHYTF.

The CDR3 region has the DNA TGCAGTGCTAGTCGGGGGGGGCCGCGCGATGAGCAGTTCTTC. Its protein product is CSASRGGPRDEQFF. The gene calls are TRBV20-1 and TRBJ2-1; 8 bases align to TRBD2. The CDR3 is 14 residues long. After removal of 3 bases from V and 8 bases from J, the junction contained 9 bases not matched to a gene. Germline-derived CDR1 and CDR2 are DFQATT and SNEGSKA (reference sequence).